This TCR beta chain was retrieved from a study of early T cells in non-severe SARS-CoV-2 infection. Study-wide background: Sequencing input comprised bulk RNA from unsorted whole blood; chain pairing was not available. The study's findings and limits: VDJdb matching, biased toward anti-spike CD8 responses, missed private and CD4 specificities.

Attachment of unique molecular identifiers to individual cDNA molecules was performed. TCRdb recomputed calls from the 5' RACE reads with MiXCR, one row per CDR3 protein. The repertoire holds some 56,000 distinct CDR3 sequences, with about 11% as singletons. Unmatched junction bases numbered 6, after V lost 6 bases and J lost 0 bases. The CDR3 spans 15 residues. Germline V gives CDR1 MNHEY, CDR2 SVGAGI. This clonotype has a handful of counts. Its antigen is currently unknown. Sequenced sample: whole blood. V gene TRBV6-5 combines with J gene TRBJ1-1; 8 bases fit TRBD1. This sequence originates from an adult who was a healthcare worker with PCR-confirmed SARS-CoV-2 infection or an uninfected control (not recorded which). CDR3 nucleotide sequence: TGTGCCAGCAGCCAAGACAGGGGATTGAACACTGAAGCTTTCTTT. Translated: CASSQDRGLNTEAFF.